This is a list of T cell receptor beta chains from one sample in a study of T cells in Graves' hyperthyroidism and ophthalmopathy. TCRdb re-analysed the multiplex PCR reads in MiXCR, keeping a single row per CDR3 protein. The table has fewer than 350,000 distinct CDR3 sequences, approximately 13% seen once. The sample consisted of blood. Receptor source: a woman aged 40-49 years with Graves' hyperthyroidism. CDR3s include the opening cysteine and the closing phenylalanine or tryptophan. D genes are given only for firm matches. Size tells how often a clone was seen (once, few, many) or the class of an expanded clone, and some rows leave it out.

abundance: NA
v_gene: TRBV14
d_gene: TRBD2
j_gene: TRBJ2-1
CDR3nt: TGTGCCAGCAGCCAATTAGCTAGCGGTCTGAATGAGCAGTTCTTC
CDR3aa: CASSQLASGLNEQFF

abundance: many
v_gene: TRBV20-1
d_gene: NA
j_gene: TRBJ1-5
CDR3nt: TGCAAGAGTGGCAATCAGCCCCAGCATTTT
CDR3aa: CKSGNQPQHF

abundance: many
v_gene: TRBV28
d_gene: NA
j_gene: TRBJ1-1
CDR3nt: TGTGCCAGCAGTTTAATCCAGTCGAACACTGAAGCTTTCTTT
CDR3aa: CASSLIQSNTEAFF

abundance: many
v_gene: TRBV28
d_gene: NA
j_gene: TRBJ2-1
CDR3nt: TGTGCCAGCAGTTTAGGGCAGCTCAATGAGCAGTTCTTC
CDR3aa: CASSLGQLNEQFF

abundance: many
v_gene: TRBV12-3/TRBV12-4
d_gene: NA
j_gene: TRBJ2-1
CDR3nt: TGTGCCAGCAGTTTTGGGGGGTCTATCCACAATGAGCAGTTCTTC
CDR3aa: CASSFGGSIHNEQFF

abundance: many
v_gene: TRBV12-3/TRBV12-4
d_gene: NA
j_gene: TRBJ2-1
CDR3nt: TGTGCCAGCAGTCCCGGGACGGAGAGCTACAATGAGCAGTTCTTC
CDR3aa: CASSPGTESYNEQFF

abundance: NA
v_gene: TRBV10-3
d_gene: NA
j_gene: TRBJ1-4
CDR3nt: TGTGCCATCAGTGAGATGCACTCCAATGAAAAACTGTTTTTT
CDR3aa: CAISEMHSNEKLFF

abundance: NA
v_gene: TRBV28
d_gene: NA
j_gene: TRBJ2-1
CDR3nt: TGTGCCAGCACCCCAGCGGATAGCTCCTACAATGAGCAGTTCTTC
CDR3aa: CASTPADSSYNEQFF

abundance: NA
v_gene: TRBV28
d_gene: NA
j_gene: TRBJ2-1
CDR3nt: TGTGCCAGCAGTTTGATTTTCGGGGGAGGGGGTAGGAATGAGCAGTTCTTC
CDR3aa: CASSLIFGGGGRNEQFF

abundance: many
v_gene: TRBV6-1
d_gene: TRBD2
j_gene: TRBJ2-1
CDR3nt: TGTGCCAGCAATCCGGGACTAGCCCCCAATGAGCAGTTCTTC
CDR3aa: CASNPGLAPNEQFF

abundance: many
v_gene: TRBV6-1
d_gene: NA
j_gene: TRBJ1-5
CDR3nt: TGTGCCAGCAGTGAAGCAACTTTCCAGCCCCAGCATTTT
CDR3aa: CASSEATFQPQHF

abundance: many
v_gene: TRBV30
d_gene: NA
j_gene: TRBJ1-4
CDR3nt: TGTGCCTGGAGTCCCAAGACTGGGACTGAAAAACTGTTTTTT
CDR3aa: CAWSPKTGTEKLFF

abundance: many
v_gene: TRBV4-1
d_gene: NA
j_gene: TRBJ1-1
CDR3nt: TGCGCCAGCAGCCAAGTTGAGGGAGGTACTGAAGCTTTCTTT
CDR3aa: CASSQVEGGTEAFF

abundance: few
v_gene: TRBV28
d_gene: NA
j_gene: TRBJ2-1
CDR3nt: TGTGCCAGCAGTTTATCTCGGAACAATGAGCAGTTCTTC
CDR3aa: CASSLSRNNEQFF

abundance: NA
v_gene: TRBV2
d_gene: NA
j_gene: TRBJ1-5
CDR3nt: TGTGCCAGCAGTAAGACAGCCTTAAATCAGCCCCAGCATTTT
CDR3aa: CASSKTALNQPQHF

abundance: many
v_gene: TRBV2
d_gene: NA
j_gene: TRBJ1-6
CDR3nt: TGTGCCAGCAGTGAATTACCAATGATGAGCTCCTATAATTCACCCCTCCACTTT
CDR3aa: CASSELPMMSSYNSPLHF

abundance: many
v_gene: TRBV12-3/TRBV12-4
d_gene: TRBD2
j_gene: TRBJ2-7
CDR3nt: TGTGCCAGCAGTCGGGGGGGCTACGAGCAGTACTTC
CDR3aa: CASSRGGYEQYF

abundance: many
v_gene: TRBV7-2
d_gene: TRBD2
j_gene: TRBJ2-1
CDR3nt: TGTGCCAGCAGCTTAAAGCGGGGGTCCTACAATGAGCAGTTCTTC
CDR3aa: CASSLKRGSYNEQFF

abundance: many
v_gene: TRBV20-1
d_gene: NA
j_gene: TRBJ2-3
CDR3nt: TGCAGTGCTCCTGTCGGCGCGGGTTCCACAGATACGCAGTATTTT
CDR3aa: CSAPVGAGSTDTQYF

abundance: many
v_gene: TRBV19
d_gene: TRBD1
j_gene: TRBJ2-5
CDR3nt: TGTGCCAGTAGTATGCGGACAGGGGGCTTGGAGACCCAGTACTTC
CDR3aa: CASSMRTGGLETQYF

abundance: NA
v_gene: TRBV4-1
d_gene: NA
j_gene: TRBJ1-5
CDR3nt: TGCGCCAGCAGCCGCGTTGCGGAGGGTAGCAATCAGTCCCAGCATTTT
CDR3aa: CASSRVAEGSNQSQHF

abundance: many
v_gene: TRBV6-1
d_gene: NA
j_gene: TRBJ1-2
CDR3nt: TGTGCCAGCGGTCGGATTCGGTATGGCTACACCTTC
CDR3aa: CASGRIRYGYTF

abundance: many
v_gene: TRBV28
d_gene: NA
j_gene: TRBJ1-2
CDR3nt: TGTGCCAGCAGTCCTCCCTTGAGCTATGGCTACACCTTC
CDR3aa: CASSPPLSYGYTF

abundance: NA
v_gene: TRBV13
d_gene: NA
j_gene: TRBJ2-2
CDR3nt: TGTGCCAGCAGCTTAGGCGTCTGGCGGGACAACACCGGGGAGCTGTTTTTT
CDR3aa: CASSLGVWRDNTGELFF

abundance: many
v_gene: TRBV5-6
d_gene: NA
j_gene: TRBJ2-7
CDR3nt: TGTGCCAGCAGCCAAGAGATTTACTACGAGCAGTACTTC
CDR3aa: CASSQEIYYEQYF

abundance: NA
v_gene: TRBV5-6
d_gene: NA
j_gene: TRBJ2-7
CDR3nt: TGTGCCAGCAACCATCTTCTAGAGGGGCCCTACGAGCAGTACTTC
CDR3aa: CASNHLLEGPYEQYF

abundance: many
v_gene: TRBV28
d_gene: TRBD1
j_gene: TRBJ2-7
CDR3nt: TGTGCCAGCAGCCTGGGACAGGGGGTCGGCGAGCAGTACTTC
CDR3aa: CASSLGQGVGEQYF

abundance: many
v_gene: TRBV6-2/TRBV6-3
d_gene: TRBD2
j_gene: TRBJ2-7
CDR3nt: TGTGCCAGCAGTGCAGGGACTAGCGGGAGGTACGAGCAGTACTTC
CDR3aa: CASSAGTSGRYEQYF

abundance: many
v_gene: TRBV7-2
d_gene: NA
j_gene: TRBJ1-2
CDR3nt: TGTGCCAGCAACCCAGTTCCGGATAACTATGGCTACACCTTC
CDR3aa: CASNPVPDNYGYTF

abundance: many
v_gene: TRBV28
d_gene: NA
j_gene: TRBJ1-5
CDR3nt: TGTGCCAGCAGTTCCCACACTTACATTAGCAATCAGCCCCAGCATTTT
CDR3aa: CASSSHTYISNQPQHF

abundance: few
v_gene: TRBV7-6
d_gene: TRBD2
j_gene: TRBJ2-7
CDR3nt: TGTGCCAGCAGCCCACGACGCCGGACTAGCGGGAGCTCCTACGAGCAGTACTTC
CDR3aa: CASSPRRRTSGSSYEQYF

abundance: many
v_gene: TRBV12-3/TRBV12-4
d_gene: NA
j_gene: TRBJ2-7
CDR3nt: TGTGCCAGCAGTCACTCCAGGGGGATCCGGGAGGCCTCTTCCTACGAGCAGTACTTC
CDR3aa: CASSHSRGIREASSYEQYF

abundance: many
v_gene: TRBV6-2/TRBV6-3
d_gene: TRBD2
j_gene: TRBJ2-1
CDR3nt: TGTGCCAGCAGGGCGGGACTAGCGGGAGTTGAGCAGTTCTTC
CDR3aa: CASRAGLAGVEQFF

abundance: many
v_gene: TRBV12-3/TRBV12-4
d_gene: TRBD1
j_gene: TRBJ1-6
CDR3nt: TGTGCCAGCAGTTTACGACAGGGGGGTTCACCCCTCCACTTT
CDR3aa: CASSLRQGGSPLHF

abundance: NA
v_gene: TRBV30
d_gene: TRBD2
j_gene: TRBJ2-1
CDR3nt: TGTGCCTGGAGTGGAGGACTAGCGGGAGGGAATGAGCAGTTCTTC
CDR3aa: CAWSGGLAGGNEQFF

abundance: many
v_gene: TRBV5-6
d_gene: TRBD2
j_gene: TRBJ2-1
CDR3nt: TGTGCCAGCAGCGATAGCGGGAGTCCCTCCTACAATGAGCAGTTCTTC
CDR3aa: CASSDSGSPSYNEQFF

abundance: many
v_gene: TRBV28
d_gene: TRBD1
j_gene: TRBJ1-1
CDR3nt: TGTGCCAGCAATTCCCCAGGGACAGGGTATCTTCACACTGAAGCTTTCTTT
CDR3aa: CASNSPGTGYLHTEAFF

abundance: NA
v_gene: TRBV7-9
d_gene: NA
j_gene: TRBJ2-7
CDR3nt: TGTGCCAGCAGCTCACGGACAGCTTTCTACGAGCAGTACTTC
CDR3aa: CASSSRTAFYEQYF

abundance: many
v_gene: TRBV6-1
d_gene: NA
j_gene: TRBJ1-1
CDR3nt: TGTGCCAGCAGTGAGACAGGTCGGAACACTGAAGCTTTCTTT
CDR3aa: CASSETGRNTEAFF

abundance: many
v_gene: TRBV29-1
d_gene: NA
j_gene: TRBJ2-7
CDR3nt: TGCAGCGTTCTCCGGGACCGAGATTCCTACGAGCAGTACTTC
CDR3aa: CSVLRDRDSYEQYF

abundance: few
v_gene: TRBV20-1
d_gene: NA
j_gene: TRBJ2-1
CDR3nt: TGCAGTGCTCCGGGACTCGAGAACGGATACAATGAGCAGTTCTTC
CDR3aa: CSAPGLENGYNEQFF

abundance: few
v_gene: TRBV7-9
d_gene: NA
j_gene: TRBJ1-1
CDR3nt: TGTGCCAGCAGCTTAATTGCTTCCGGGACACTGAACACTGAAGCTTTCTTT
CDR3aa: CASSLIASGTLNTEAFF

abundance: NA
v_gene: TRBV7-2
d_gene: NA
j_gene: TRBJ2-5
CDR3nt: TGTGCCAGCAGTTTTCCCCCTCTTCGGAACGAAGAGACCCAGTACTTC
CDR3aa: CASSFPPLRNEETQYF

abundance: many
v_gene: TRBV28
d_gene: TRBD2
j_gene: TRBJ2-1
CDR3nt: TGTGCCAGCAGTTACGGACTAGACAATGAGCAGTTCTTC
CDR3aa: CASSYGLDNEQFF

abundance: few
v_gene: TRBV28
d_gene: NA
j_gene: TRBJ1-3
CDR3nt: TGTGCCAGCAGCCCAGGGACGGCGGGAGGAAACACCATATATTTT
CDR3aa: CASSPGTAGGNTIYF

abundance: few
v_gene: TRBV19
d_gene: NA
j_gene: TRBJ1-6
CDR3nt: TGTGCCAGTAGTACCGGACGGGGTCTGGGTCCACCCCTCCACTTT
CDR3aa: CASSTGRGLGPPLHF

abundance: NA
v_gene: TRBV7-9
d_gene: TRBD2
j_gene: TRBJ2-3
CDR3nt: TGTGCCAGCAGCCATAGCGGGACCCCAGATACGCAGTATTTT
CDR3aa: CASSHSGTPDTQYF

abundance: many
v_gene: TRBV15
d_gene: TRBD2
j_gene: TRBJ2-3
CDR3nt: TGTGCCACCAGCACTCCTAGCGGGAGAAATACGCAGTATTTT
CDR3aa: CATSTPSGRNTQYF

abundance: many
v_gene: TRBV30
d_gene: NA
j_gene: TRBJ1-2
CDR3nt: TGTGCCTATGGCTATGGCTACACCTTC
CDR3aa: CAYGYGYTF

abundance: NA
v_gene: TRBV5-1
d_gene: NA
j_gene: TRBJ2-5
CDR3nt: TGCGCCAGCAGCTTGGGCGACGTGGTACAAGAGACCCAGTACTTC
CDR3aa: CASSLGDVVQETQYF

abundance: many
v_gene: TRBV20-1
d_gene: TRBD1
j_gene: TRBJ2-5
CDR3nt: TGCAGTGCTAGAGCCCCGGGACAGACACAAGAGACCCAGTACTTC
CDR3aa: CSARAPGQTQETQYF

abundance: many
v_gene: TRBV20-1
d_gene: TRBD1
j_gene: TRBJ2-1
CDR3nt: TGCAGTGCTGCCCTGGGACAGGGTGTGGGCAATGAGCAGTTCTTC
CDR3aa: CSAALGQGVGNEQFF

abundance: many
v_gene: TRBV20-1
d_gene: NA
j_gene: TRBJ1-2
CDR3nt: TGCAGTGCTAGCACCGCTCAGGGCTATGGCTACACCTTC
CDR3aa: CSASTAQGYGYTF

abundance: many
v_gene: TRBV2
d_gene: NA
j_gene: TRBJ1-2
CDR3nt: TGTGCCAGCACGGGGCTTGGCTATGGCTACACCTTC
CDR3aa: CASTGLGYGYTF

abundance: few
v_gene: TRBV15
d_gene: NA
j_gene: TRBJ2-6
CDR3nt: TGTGCCACCAGCAGAGATACTGGGATCTCTGGGGCCAACGTCCTGACTTTC
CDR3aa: CATSRDTGISGANVLTF

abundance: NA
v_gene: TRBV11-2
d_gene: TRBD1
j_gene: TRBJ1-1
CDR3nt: TGTGCCAGCAGCTTCCCACAGGGGGCAATAACTGAAGCTTTCTTT
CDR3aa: CASSFPQGAITEAFF

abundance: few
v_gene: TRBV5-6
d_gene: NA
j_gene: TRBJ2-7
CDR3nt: TGTGCCAGCAGCCGAGGGAGGCGCGACGAGCAGTACTTC
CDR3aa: CASSRGRRDEQYF